This T cell receptor (beta chain) derives from a study of cytomegalovirus exposure and HLA in healthy donors. Per the germline V gene, CDR1 is LNHDA and CDR2 is SQIVND (reference sequence). V was clipped by 9 bases and J by 2 bases; unmatched bases: 3. The CDR3 runs to 13 residues. Primers for the PCR totalled 60 Vbeta and 13 Jbeta. Clones were sequenced by immunoSEQ multiplex PCR, and TCRdb holds only the in-frame ones, with some missing. The repertoire holds 85,000 to 100,000 clones, with approximately 86% as singletons. This TCR was recovered from a man aged 25-40 years in good health and CMV-seropositive. Source material: PBMCs. The V call is TRBV19, the J call TRBJ2-1; 8 bases agree with TRBD2. As DNA, the CDR3 is TGTGCCAGCATAGCGGGACCCTACAATGAGCAGTTCTTC. Translation gives CASIAGPYNEQFF.